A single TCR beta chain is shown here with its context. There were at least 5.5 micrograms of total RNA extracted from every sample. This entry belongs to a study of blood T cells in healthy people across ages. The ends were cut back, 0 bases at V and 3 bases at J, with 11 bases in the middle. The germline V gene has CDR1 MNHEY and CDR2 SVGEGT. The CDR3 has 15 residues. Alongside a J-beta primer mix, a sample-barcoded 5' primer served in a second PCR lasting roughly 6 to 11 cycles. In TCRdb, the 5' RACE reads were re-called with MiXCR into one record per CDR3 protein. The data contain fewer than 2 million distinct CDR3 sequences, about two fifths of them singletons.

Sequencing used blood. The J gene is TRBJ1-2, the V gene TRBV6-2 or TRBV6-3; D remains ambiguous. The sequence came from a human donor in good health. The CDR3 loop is CASSYSTDGDYGYTF. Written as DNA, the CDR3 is TGTGCCAGCAGTTACTCGACGGACGGGGACTATGGCTACACCTTC.